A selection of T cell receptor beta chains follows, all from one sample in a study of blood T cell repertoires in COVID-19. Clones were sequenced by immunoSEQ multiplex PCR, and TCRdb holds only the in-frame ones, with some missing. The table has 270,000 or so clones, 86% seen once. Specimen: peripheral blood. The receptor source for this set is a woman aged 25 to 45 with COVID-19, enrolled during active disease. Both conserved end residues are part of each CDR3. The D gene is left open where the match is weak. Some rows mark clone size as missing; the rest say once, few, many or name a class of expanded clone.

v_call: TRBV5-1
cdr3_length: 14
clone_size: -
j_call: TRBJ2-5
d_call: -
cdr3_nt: TGCGCCAGCAGCAGCGATGCAATGCAAGAGACCCAGTACTTC
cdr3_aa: CASSSDAMQETQYF

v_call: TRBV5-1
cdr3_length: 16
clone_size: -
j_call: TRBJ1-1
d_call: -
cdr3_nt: TGCGCCAGCAGGGACGAGTTTTCGGGGGATAACACTGAAGCTTTCTTT
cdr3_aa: CASRDEFSGDNTEAFF

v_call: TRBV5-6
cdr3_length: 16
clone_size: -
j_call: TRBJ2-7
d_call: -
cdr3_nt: TGTGCCAGCAGCTTGCAGGGCGACATACAGTTGTACGAGCAGTACTTC
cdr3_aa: CASSLQGDIQLYEQYF

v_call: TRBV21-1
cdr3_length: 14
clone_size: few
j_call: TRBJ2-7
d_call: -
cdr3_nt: TGTGCCAGCAAACGGGACAGGGACTTTTGGGTGAAGTACTTC
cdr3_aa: CASKRDRDFWVKYF

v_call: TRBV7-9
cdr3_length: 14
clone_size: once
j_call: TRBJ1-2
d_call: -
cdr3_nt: TGTGCCAGCAGCTTAGGTGCCAGGGGCTATGGCTACACCTTC
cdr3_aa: CASSLGARGYGYTF

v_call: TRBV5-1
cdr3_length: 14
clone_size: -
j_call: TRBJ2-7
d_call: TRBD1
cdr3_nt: TGCGCCAGCAGAGCCGGGACAGGGACCTACGAGCAGTACTTC
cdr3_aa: CASRAGTGTYEQYF

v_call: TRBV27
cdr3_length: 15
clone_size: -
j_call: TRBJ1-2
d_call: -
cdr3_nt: TGTGCCAGCAGTCTATCCCCGGACAGTGCTATGGGCTACACCTTC
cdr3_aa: CASSLSPDSAMGYTF

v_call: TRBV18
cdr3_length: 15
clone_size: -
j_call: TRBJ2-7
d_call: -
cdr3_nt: TGTGCCAGCTCACCTCTTGATCGGGGGTCCTACGAGCAGTACTTC
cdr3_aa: CASSPLDRGSYEQYF

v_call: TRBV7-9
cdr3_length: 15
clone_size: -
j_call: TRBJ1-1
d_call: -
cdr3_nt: TGTGCCAGCAGCTCCGAGACAGGAGGGAACACTGAAGCTTTCTTT
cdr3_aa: CASSSETGGNTEAFF

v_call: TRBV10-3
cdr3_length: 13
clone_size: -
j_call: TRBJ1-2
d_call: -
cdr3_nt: TGTGCCATCAGTGAGCCGGGGGGCTATGGCTACACCTTC
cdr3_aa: CAISEPGGYGYTF

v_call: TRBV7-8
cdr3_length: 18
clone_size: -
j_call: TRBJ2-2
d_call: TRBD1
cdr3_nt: TGTGCCAGCACCCCCCTTGGAGGACAGGGCCTCGACACCGGGGAGCTGTTTTTT
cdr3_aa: CASTPLGGQGLDTGELFF

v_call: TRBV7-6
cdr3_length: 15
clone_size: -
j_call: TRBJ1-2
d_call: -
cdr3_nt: TGTGCCAGCAGCTTAGCTGGGGGCGCGGACTATGGCTACACCTTC
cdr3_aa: CASSLAGGADYGYTF

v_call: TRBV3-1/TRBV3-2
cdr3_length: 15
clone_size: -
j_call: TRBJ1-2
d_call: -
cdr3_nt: TGTGCCAGCACCCCAAGACAGCGAATCTCCTATGGCTACACCTTC
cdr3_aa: CASTPRQRISYGYTF

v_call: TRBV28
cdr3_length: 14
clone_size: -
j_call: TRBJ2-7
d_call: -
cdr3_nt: TGTGCCAGCAGTTTTTTTTCCCAAACCTACGAGCAGTACTTC
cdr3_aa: CASSFFSQTYEQYF

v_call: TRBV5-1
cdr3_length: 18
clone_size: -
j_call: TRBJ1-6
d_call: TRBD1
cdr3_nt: TGCGCCAGCAGCTTGGAGGGACAGGGGGCCGGGTCAAATTCACCCCTCCACTTT
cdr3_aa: CASSLEGQGAGSNSPLHF

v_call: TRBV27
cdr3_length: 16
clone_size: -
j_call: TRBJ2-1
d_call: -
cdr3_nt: TGTGCCAGCAGTTATCTCCAGGATCTTATAGGCAATGAGCAGTTCTTC
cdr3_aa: CASSYLQDLIGNEQFF

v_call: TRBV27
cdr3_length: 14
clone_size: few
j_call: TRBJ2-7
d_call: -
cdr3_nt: TGTGCCAGCAGTTTTGGGAGGCGGAACTACGAGCAGTACTTC
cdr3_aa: CASSFGRRNYEQYF

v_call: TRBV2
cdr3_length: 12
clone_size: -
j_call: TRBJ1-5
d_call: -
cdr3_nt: TGTGCCAGCAGTGACAGTTACAGTCCCCAGCATTTT
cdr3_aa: CASSDSYSPQHF

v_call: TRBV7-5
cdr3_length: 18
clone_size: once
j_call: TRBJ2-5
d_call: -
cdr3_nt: TGTGTCAGAAGCTTACACAGTGGCGCGGGGGACCTCCTGGGGACCCAGTACTTC
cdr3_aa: CVRSLHSGAGDLLGTQYF

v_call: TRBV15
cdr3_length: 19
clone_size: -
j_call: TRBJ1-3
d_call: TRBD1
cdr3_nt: TGTGCCACCAGGGAGACCGGGACAGCAAGGGTTAGGCCCGGAGACACCATATATTTT
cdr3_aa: CATRETGTARVRPGDTIYF

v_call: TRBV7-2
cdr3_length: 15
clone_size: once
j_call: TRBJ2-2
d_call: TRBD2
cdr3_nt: TGTGCCAGCAGAGCCCCGGGACTAAACACCGGGGAGCTGTTTTTT
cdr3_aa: CASRAPGLNTGELFF

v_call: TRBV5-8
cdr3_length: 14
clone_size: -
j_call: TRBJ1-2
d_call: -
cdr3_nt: TGTGCCAGCAGCCTCAGAGGGGGGGGTAATGGCTACACCTTC
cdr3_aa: CASSLRGGGNGYTF

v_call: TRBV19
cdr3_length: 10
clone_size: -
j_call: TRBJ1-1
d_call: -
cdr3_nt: TGTGCCAAAAGGGGTTTCGGGGCTTTCTTT
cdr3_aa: CAKRGFGAFF

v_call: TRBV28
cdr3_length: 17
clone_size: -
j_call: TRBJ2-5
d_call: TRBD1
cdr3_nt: TGTGCCAGCAGTTTATTCGGAGGGGACAGGGGCCCAGAGACCCAGTACTTC
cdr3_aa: CASSLFGGDRGPETQYF

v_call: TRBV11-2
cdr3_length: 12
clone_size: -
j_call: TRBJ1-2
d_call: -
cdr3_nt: TGTGCCAGCAGCTTAGGGGCAGGGGTAACCCATTTC
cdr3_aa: CASSLGAGVTHF

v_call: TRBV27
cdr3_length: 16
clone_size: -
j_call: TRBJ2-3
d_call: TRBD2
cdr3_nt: TGTGCCAGCAGCTCTTCCGCGGGACTAGGCACAGATACGCAGTATTTT
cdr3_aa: CASSSSAGLGTDTQYF

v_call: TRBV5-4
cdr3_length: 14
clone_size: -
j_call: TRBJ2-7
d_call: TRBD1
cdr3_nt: TGTGCCAGCAGCTTTACAGGGGCAGGCTACGAGCAGTACTTC
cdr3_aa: CASSFTGAGYEQYF

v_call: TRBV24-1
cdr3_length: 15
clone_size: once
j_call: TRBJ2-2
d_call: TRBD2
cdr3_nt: TGTGCCACCAGTGGCCCGTCGGGGAGGGACGGGGAGCTGTTTTTT
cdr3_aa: CATSGPSGRDGELFF

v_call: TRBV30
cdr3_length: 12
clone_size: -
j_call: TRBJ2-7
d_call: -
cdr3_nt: TGTGCCTGGAGTGTACAAAGCTACGAGCAGTACTTC
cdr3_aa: CAWSVQSYEQYF

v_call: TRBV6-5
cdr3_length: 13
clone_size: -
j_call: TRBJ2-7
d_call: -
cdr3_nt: TGTGCCAGCACGGACAGTCCTTCCTACGAGCAGTACTTC
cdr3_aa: CASTDSPSYEQYF

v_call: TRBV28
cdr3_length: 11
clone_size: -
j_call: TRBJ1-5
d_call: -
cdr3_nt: TGTGCCAGCAGTCTTAATCAGCCCCAGCATTTT
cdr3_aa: CASSLNQPQHF

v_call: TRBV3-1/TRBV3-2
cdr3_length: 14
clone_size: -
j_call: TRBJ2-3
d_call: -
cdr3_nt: TGTGCCAGCAGCCAAGGAAAGCCGGCAGATACGCAGTATTTT
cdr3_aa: CASSQGKPADTQYF

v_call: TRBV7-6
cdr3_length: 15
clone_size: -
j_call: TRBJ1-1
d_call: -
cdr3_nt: TGTGCCAGCAGCCGGGGGGCCGGGGACAACACTGAAGCTTTCTTT
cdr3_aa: CASSRGAGDNTEAFF

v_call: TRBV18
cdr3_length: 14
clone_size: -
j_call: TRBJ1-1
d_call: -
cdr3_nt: TGTGCCAGCTCACCAGGGCAGGCGAACACTGAAGCTTTCTTT
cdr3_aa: CASSPGQANTEAFF

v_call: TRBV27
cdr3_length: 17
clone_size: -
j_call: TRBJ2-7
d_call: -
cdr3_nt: TGTGCCAGCAGCCCTTCGTCGGGGGCTAGCGGTACCTACGAGCAGTACTTC
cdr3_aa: CASSPSSGASGTYEQYF

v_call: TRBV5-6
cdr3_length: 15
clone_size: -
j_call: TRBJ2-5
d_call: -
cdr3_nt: TGTGCCAGCAGCTTTCGGACTTTTCGGGGAGAGACCCAGTACTTC
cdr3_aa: CASSFRTFRGETQYF

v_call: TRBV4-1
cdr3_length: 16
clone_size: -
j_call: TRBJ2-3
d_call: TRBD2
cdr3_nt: TGCGCCAGCAGCCAAGAATGGGCGGGGGGCACAGATACGCAGTATTTT
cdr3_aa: CASSQEWAGGTDTQYF

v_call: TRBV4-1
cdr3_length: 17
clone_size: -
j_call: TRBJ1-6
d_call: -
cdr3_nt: TGCGCCAGCACCAAAATCGACCTAATTAGCTCTAATTCACCCCTCCACTTT
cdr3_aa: CASTKIDLISSNSPLHF

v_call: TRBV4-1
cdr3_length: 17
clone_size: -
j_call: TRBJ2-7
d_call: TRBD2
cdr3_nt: TGCGCCAGTCGGACTTCCTCTACTAGCGACCCATCGCACGAGCAGTACTTC
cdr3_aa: CASRTSSTSDPSHEQYF